This T cell receptor beta chain derives from a study of OX40 agonist ivuxolimab in advanced cancers. General study points: The CD4+ and CD8+ T cells in the blood had expanded clonally by week 6 at 0.1 to 3.0 mg/kg.

CDR1 is KGHSH, CDR2 LQKENI, per germline. The CDR3 contains 16 residues. The germline V and J ends were trimmed by 2 bases and 0 bases, with 12 bases remaining between them. Profiling relied on immunoSEQ multiplex PCR, and the TCRdb table lists in-frame clones only, not all of them. This table holds 45,000 to 60,000 clones, about four fifths found once. Comment on this clone: Its antigen is currently unknown.

The chain combines TRBV18 with TRBJ2-3; D not certain. This clonotype was obtained from an adult with an advanced solid tumor such as melanoma, head and neck, liver or kidney cancer. The sample in question was CD4+ or CD8+ T cells sorted from blood, obtained in a trial of the OX40 agonist ivuxolimab. The CDR3 reads CASSPIYVGSTDTQYF. CDR3 coding DNA: TGTGCCAGCTCACCAATTTATGTAGGGAGCACAGATACGCAGTATTTT.